This TCR beta chain was captured in a study of blood T cell repertoires in COVID-19. Study-level background: Sites in the United States, Italy and Spain provided acute and convalescent COVID-19 samples. PBMCs, B-cell-depleted T cells, or T cells provided the cDNA or gDNA that made up the material.

Participant reports of clinical history set cohort assignment. Methods used by the authors: Amplified reference gene primers provided the basis for estimating nucleated cell counts. Only in-frame clones appear in the TCRdb table, and some are missing; sequencing was by immunoSEQ multiplex PCR. V and J calls and clone size follow that table, whereas D and trimming were derived from the DNA. The table shows approximately 300,000 clones, with less than 85% occurring only once. The material sequenced was PBMCs or T cells enriched from blood (not recorded which). The receptor's source is a woman in her 30s who had been exposed to COVID-19.

CDR3 region: CASSHSPGDSGNTEAFF. The CDR3 DNA sequence: TGCGCCAGCAGCCACAGCCCAGGGGATTCGGGGAACACTGAAGCTTTCTTT. J is TRBJ1-1 and V is TRBV4-1; tentative D call: TRBD1 (6 bases). The CDR3 has 17 amino acids. Germline V gives CDR1 MGHRA, CDR2 YSYEKL. The V and J ends lost 3 bases and 1 base respectively, with 18 bases between them.